The rows below give T cell receptor beta chains drawn from one sample of a study of identical twins. TCRdb reprocessed the 5' RACE reads via MiXCR and lists one record per CDR3 protein. The sample yields hundreds of thousands of distinct CDR3 sequences, 9% to 15% seen once. A further study also used this sample, focusing on yellow fever vaccine responses in identical twins.

Source material: PBMCs. These receptors all stem from a woman between 18 and 29 years old in good health. Both conserved end residues are part of each CDR3. The D gene is left open where the match is weak. Not every row has a clone size; where given, it reads once, few, many or a size class.

v_call	clone_size	d_call	j_call	cdr3_aa	cdr3_nt
TRBV14	once	-	TRBJ1-1	CASSQEGRAFF	TGTGCCAGCAGCCAAGAGGGAAGAGCTTTCTTT
TRBV5-1	few	-	TRBJ2-1	CASSLNPQGYNEQFF	TGCGCCAGCAGCTTGAATCCCCAGGGCTACAATGAGCAGTTCTTC
TRBV5-1	many	-	TRBJ1-3	CASSLDPASGNTIYF	TGCGCCAGCAGCTTGGATCCGGCCTCTGGAAACACCATATATTTT
TRBV12-3/TRBV12-4	few	-	TRBJ1-1	CASSSAGSTEAFF	TGTGCCAGCAGTTCGGCGGGGTCCACTGAAGCTTTCTTT
TRBV12-3/TRBV12-4	few	TRBD1	TRBJ2-2	CASGANTGGNTGELFF	TGTGCCAGCGGGGCCAATACAGGGGGGAACACCGGGGAGCTGTTTTTT
TRBV4-1	many	-	TRBJ2-4	CASSQDSFEAKNIQYF	TGCGCCAGCAGCCAAGATTCATTCGAGGCCAAAAACATTCAGTACTTC
TRBV10-1	few	TRBD1	TRBJ2-1	CASSESWSRTGRDNEQFF	TGCGCCAGCAGTGAGTCTTGGAGTCGGACAGGTCGCGACAATGAGCAGTTCTTC
TRBV6-1	few	-	TRBJ2-1	CASRESLGSYNEQFF	TGTGCCAGCAGGGAGTCCCTAGGCTCCTACAATGAGCAGTTCTTC
TRBV5-1	-	TRBD2	TRBJ2-1	CASSRIAGGPLNEQFF	TGCGCCAGCAGCCGAATAGCGGGAGGGCCCTTGAATGAGCAGTTCTTC
TRBV24-1	few	-	TRBJ2-2	CATSARPTGELFF	TGTGCCACCAGTGCCAGGCCAACCGGGGAGCTGTTTTTT
TRBV10-3	-	-	TRBJ2-1	CAISEYAGNEQFF	TGTGCCATCAGTGAGTACGCAGGGAATGAGCAGTTCTTC
TRBV7-9	-	-	TRBJ2-1	CASSTIQVKGGNEQFF	TGTGCCAGCAGCACAATACAGGTCAAAGGGGGCAATGAGCAGTTCTTC
TRBV2	-	-	TRBJ1-6	CASRRVNNSPLHF	TGTGCCAGCCGTCGGGTGAATAATTCACCCCTCCACTTT
TRBV6-1	few	TRBD2	TRBJ2-5	CASSATSGVGETQYF	TGTGCCAGCAGTGCCACTAGCGGGGTTGGAGAGACCCAGTACTTC
TRBV7-7	-	-	TRBJ2-3	CASSRDSTLSDTQYF	TGTGCCAGCAGCCGGGACTCTACATTATCAGATACGCAGTATTTT
TRBV10-3	few	-	TRBJ2-1	CAISGPSGSEQFF	TGTGCCATCAGTGGACCCTCGGGAAGTGAGCAGTTCTTC
TRBV5-1	few	TRBD2	TRBJ2-2	CASSSDLAGRNTGELFF	TGCGCCAGCAGCTCCGACCTAGCGGGAAGGAACACCGGGGAGCTGTTTTTT
TRBV29-1	few	-	TRBJ2-2	CSVGAGELFF	TGCAGCGTTGGAGCGGGGGAGCTGTTTTTT
TRBV5-5	few	TRBD2	TRBJ2-5	CASSRRGAEETQYF	TGTGCCAGCAGCCGGCGGGGGGCTGAGGAGACCCAGTACTTC
TRBV6-2/TRBV6-3	-	TRBD1	TRBJ2-7	CGTRDRESHEQYF	TGTGGCACCAGGGACAGGGAGTCACACGAGCAGTACTTC
TRBV18	-	-	TRBJ1-6	CASSPGTGGHSPLHF	TGTGCCAGCTCACCCGGAACCGGAGGACATTCACCCCTCCACTTT
TRBV10-3	many	-	TRBJ1-2	CAISERTRNYGYTF	TGTGCCATCAGTGAGAGGACGAGAAACTATGGCTACACCTTC
TRBV5-6	few	TRBD2	TRBJ2-3	CASSLARTSGGDTQYF	TGTGCCAGCAGCTTGGCCCGGACTAGCGGGGGAGATACGCAGTATTTT
TRBV24-1	few	-	TRBJ2-2	CATSDFPRAAGELFF	TGTGCCACCAGTGATTTCCCCCGGGCGGCCGGGGAGCTGTTTTTT
TRBV10-3	few	-	TRBJ2-1	CAISGSYNEQFF	TGTGCCATCAGTGGTTCCTACAATGAGCAGTTCTTC
TRBV9	many	-	TRBJ1-1	CASSVGLLLSEAFF	TGTGCCAGCAGCGTAGGGCTACTTCTCTCTGAGGCTTTCTTT
TRBV5-1	-	TRBD2	TRBJ2-2	CASSHGTSGTGELFF	TGCGCCAGCAGCCACGGGACTAGCGGCACCGGGGAGCTGTTTTTT
TRBV3-1	many	-	TRBJ2-5	CATPHVKTQYF	TGTGCCACTCCGCATGTAAAGACCCAGTACTTC
TRBV3-1	few	-	TRBJ2-2	CASSQDPSLGELFF	TGTGCCAGCAGCCAAGATCCATCTCTCGGGGAGCTGTTTTTT
TRBV5-1	-	-	TRBJ2-5	CASSLGASRGLAGETQYF	TGCGCCAGCAGCTTGGGGGCTTCTCGCGGACTCGCGGGGGAGACCCAGTACTTC
TRBV10-3	few	-	TRBJ2-5	CAIRDTNQETQYF	TGTGCCATCCGGGACACAAACCAAGAGACCCAGTACTTC
TRBV12-3/TRBV12-4	few	-	TRBJ1-5	CASSLLAVNQPQHF	TGTGCCAGCAGTTTACTGGCAGTCAATCAGCCCCAGCATTTT
TRBV12-3/TRBV12-4	many	TRBD1	TRBJ2-1	CASSRTGYNEQFF	TGTGCCAGCAGCCGGACAGGGTACAATGAGCAGTTCTTC
TRBV9	many	-	TRBJ1-1	CASRESGGTLNTEAFF	TGTGCCAGCAGAGAATCTGGAGGGACTCTGAACACTGAAGCTTTCTTT
TRBV24-1	many	-	TRBJ2-7	CATSGEGYEQYF	TGTGCCACCAGTGGAGAGGGCTACGAGCAGTACTTC
TRBV10-1	few	TRBD2	TRBJ2-3	CASSEIGLGGTDTQYF	TGCGCCAGCAGTGAGATCGGACTAGGGGGCACAGATACGCAGTATTTT
TRBV6-2/TRBV6-3	-	TRBD2	TRBJ2-2	CASRTSGGNTGELFF	TGTGCCAGCAGGACTAGCGGGGGCAACACCGGGGAGCTGTTTTTT
TRBV7-2	many	TRBD2	TRBJ2-3	CASSLRTSGGDTQYF	TGTGCCAGCAGCTTAAGGACTAGTGGTGGGGATACGCAGTATTTT
TRBV29-1	many	-	TRBJ2-1	CSVFGLSRFEQFF	TGCAGCGTTTTTGGACTAAGCCGGTTTGAGCAGTTCTTC
TRBV7-2	-	-	TRBJ2-2	CASSLVGRGVELFF	TGTGCCAGCAGCTTAGTGGGCAGGGGCGTGGAGCTGTTTTTT
TRBV10-3	-	-	TRBJ2-3	CAIKNRELGDTQYF	TGTGCCATCAAAAATCGGGAGCTCGGAGATACGCAGTATTTT
TRBV9	few	-	TRBJ2-5	CASSVFVEETQYF	TGTGCCAGCAGCGTCTTTGTCGAGGAGACCCAGTACTTC
TRBV3-1	many	TRBD2	TRBJ2-1	CASSRAGGLGNEQFF	TGTGCCAGCAGCCGAGCGGGGGGTCTCGGCAATGAGCAGTTCTTC
TRBV12-3/TRBV12-4	-	-	TRBJ1-1	CASTLGLWNTEAFF	TGTGCCAGCACCTTGGGACTTTGGAACACTGAAGCTTTCTTT